This T cell receptor beta chain emerged from a study of CXCR3-negative and CXCR3-positive naive CD8 T cells. Study summary: Sequencing brought in about 135 million TRB reads altogether, and each library got about 1.5 +/- 0.3 million. Broader study findings: For CXCR3-positive naive cells, TRB CDR3s were more hydrophobic than those of CXCR3-negative naive cells.

The authors made the TRB cDNA libraries by 5' RACE using UMI labels. TCRdb reprocessed the 5' RACE reads; each CDR3 protein has one entry and no DNA is given. The table gives about 50,000 distinct CDR3 sequences; the top ten clones make up 0.55% to 0.6% of it. Triplicate sorts, 320,000 or so cells apiece, were made for each CD8+ T cell subset. Within the CD8+ T cell compartment, naive cells were CD45RO-CCR7+CD27+CD95-. Concerning this clonotype itself: Its cognate antigen is unknown.

This CDR3 is built from 13 residues. The chain uses TRBV12-3 or TRBV12-4 and TRBJ2-3. The source of this sequence is a human donor in good health. Some clones in this sample may be carry-over from other donors' samples. Material for sequencing was naive CXCR3+ CD8+ T cells from blood. Subset denoted: CD45RO-CCR7+CD27+CD95- naive CD8+ T cells expressing CXCR3 (TNR3+). The CDR3 loop is CASSPARTDTQYF.